This entry concerns a single TCR beta chain. Its target is not known. Naive CD8 cells, CD45RO-negative and positively selected for CCR7, excluded terminally differentiated effector memory CD45RA+ cells. Those who donated, Caucasian adults without exception, all lived in Nashville, Tennessee. Assay: immunoSEQ multiplex PCR; the TCRdb copy retains only in-frame clones and omits some. The table lists approximately 2,200,000 clones, roughly 91% of them singletons. This specimen belongs to a study of shared clonotypes between healthy human individuals. Turning to the study itself: Each donor's CD8 memory used one plate, CD8 naive two, each CD4 subset three.

This CDR3 has 15 residues. Trimming removed 2 bases from V and 5 bases from J; junction bases left unmatched: 5. CDR1 is MNHEY, CDR2 SMNVEV, per germline (reference sequence). Whole-study findings and limits: Across four donors, naive CD4 shared about 5%, naive CD8 around 3.8%, memory CD4 roughly 2.1%, memory CD8 0.4%.

Sequenced sample: naive CD8+ T cells from PBMCs. This clonotype was obtained from a man aged 18-30 years in good health. Some clones in this sample may be carry-over from other donors' samples. This chain links TRBV27 with TRBJ2-3, with 9 bases identical to TRBD1. CDR3 amino acids: CASSLPGQGRDTQYF. The CDR3 DNA reads TGTGCCAGCAGTTTACCGGGACAGGGCCGAGATACGCAGTATTTT.